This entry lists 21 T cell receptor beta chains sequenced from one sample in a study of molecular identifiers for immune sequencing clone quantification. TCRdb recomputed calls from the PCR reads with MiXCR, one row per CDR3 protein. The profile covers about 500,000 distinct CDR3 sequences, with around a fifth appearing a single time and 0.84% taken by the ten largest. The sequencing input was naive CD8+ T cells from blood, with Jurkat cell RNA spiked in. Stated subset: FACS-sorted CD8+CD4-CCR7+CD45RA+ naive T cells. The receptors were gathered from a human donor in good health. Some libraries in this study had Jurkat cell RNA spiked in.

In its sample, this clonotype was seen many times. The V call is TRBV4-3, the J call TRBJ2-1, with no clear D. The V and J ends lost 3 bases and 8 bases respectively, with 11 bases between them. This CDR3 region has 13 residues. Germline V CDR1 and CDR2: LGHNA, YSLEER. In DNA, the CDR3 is TGCGCCAGCAGCCAGGGTCCTAGTTATGAGCAGTTCTTC. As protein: CASSQGPSYEQFF.

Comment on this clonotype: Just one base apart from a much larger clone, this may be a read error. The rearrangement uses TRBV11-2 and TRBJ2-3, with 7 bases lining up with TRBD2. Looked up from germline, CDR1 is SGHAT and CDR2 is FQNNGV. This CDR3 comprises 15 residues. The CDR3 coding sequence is TGTGCCAACAGCGTCCTAGCGGATCGGACAGATACGCAGTATTTT. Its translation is CANSVLADRTDTQYF.

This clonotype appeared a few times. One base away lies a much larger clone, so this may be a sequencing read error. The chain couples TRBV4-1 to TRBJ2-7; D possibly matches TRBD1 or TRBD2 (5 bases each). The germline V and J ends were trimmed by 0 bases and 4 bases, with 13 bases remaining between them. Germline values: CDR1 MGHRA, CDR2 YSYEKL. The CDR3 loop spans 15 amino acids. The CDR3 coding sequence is TGCGCCAGCAGCCAAGACGGGGCTGTGCTGTACGAGCAGTACTTC. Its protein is CASSQDGAVLYEQYF.

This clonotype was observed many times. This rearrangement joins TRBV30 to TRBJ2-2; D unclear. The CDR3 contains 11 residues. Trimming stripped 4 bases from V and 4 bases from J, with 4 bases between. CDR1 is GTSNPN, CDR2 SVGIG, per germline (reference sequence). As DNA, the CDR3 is TGTGCCTGGACTATCACCGGGGAGCTGTTTTTT. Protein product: CAWTITGELFF.

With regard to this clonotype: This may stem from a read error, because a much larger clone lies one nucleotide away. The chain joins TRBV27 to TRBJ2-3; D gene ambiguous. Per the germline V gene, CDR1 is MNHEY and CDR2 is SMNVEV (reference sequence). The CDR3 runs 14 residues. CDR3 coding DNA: TGTGCCAGCAGTTTTGGGATGGAAATAGATGCGCAGTATTTT. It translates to CASSFGMEIDAQYF.

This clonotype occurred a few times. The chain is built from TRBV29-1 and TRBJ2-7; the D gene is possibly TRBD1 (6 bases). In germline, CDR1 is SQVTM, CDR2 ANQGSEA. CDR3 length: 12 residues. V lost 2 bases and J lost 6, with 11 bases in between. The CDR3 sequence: CSVESTGPEQYF. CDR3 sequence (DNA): TGCAGCGTTGAAAGTACAGGGCCCGAGCAGTACTTC.

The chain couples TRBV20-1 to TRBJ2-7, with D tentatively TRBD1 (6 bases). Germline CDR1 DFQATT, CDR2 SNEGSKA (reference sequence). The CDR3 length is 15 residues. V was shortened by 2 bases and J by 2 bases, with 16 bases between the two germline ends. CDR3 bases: TGCAGTGCTAGACTCGGCCGGGGACACCCCTACGAGCAGTACTTC. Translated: CSARLGRGHPYEQYF.

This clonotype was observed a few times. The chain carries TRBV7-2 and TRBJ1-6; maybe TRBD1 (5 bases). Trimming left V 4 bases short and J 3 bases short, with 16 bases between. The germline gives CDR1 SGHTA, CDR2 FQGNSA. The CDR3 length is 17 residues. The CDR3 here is CASSSPMGVYYNSPLHF. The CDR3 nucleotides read TGTGCCAGCAGCTCCCCGATGGGGGTGTACTATAATTCACCCCTCCACTTT.

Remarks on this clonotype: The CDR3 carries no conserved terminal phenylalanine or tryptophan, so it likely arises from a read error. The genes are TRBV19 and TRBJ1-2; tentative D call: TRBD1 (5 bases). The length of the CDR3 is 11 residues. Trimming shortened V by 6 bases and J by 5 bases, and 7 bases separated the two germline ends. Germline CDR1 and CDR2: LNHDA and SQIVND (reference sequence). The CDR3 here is CASRSGYGYTL. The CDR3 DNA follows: TGTGCCAGTAGGTCAGGGTATGGCTACACCTTA.

CDR3 coding DNA: TGCGCCAGCAGTGAGGCGGGGGGCACAGATACGCAGTATTTT. Translation: CASSEAGGTDTQYF. The gene calls are TRBV10-2 and TRBJ2-3; 7 positions agree with TRBD2. Trimming removed 2 bases from V and 1 base from J; junction bases left unmatched: 0. CDR3 length: 14 amino acids. Germline lookup yields CDR1 WSHSY and CDR2 SAAADI.

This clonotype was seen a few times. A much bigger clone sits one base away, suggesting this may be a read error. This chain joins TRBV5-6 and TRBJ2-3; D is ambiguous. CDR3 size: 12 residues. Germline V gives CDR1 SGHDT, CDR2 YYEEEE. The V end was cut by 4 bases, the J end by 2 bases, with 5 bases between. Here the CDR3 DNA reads TGTGCCAGCAGCGCAGACACAGATACGCAGTATTTT. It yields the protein CASSADTDTQYF.

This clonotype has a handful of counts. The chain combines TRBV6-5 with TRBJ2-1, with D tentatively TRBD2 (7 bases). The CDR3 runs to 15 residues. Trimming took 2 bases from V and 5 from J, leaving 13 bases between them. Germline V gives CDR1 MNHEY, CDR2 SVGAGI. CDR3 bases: TGTGCCAGCAGTTACGATAGGCGGGGGCACAATGAGCAGTTCTTC. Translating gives CASSYDRRGHNEQFF.

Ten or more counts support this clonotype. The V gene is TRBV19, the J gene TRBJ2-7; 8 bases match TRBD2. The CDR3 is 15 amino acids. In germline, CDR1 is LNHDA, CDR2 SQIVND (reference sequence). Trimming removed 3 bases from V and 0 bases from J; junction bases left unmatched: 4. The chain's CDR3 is CASSIGGTSSYEQYF. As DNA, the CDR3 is TGTGCCAGTAGTATTGGTGGGACTAGCTCCTACGAGCAGTACTTC.

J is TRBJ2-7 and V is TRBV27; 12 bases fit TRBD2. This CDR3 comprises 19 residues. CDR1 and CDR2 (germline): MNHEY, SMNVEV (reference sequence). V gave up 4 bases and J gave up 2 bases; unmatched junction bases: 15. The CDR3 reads CASSSGLAGHKTAPYEQYF. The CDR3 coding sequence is TGTGCCAGCAGTTCGGGACTAGCGGGTCATAAAACAGCGCCCTACGAGCAGTACTTC.

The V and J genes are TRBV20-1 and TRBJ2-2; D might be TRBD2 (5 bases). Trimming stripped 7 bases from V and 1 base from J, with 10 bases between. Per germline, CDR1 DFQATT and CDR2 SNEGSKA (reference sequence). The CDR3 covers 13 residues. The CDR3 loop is CSVATRNTGELFF. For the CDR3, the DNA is TGCAGTGTCGCCACTAGGAACACCGGGGAGCTGTTTTTT.

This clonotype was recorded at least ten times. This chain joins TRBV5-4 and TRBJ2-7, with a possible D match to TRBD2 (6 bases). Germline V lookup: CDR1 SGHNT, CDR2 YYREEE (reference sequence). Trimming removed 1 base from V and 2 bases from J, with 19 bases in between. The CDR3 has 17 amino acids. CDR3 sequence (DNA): TGTGCCAGCAGCTTGAGTATTAGCGGAACGGGTGCCTACGAGCAGTACTTC. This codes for CASSLSISGTGAYEQYF.

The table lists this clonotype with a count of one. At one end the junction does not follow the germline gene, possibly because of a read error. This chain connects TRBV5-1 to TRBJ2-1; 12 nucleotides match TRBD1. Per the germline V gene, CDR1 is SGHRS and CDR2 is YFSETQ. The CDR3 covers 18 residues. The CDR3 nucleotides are TGCGCCTGCAGCCAAGGGACAGGGGGCGTCAGCTCCTACAATGAGCAGTTCTTC. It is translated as CACSQGTGGVSSYNEQFF.

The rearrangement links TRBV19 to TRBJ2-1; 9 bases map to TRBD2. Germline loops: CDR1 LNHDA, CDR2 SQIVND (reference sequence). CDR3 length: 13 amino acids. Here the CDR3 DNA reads TGTGTCACTCAAATAGCGGGAGAAAATGAGCAGTTCTTC. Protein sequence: CVTQIAGENEQFF. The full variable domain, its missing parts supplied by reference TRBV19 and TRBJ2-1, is DGGITQSPKYLFRKEGQNVTLSCEQNLNHDAMYWYRQDPGQGLRLIYYSQIVNDFQKGDIAEGYSVSREKKESFPLTVTSAQKNPTAFYLCVTQIAGENEQFFGPGTRLTVL.

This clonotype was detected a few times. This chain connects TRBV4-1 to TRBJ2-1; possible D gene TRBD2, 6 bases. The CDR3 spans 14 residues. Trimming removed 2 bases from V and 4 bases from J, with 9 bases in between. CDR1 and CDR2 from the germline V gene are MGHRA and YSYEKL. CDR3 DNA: TGCGCCAGCAGCCAACTTGGGGGGTACAATGAGCAGTTCTTC. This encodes CASSQLGGYNEQFF.

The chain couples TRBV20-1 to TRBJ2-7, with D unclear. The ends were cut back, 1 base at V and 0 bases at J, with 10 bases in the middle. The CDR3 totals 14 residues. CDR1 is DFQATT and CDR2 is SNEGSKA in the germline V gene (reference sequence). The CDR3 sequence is CSARVLGISYEQYF. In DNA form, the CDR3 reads TGCAGTGCTAGAGTTCTAGGGATCTCCTACGAGCAGTACTTC.

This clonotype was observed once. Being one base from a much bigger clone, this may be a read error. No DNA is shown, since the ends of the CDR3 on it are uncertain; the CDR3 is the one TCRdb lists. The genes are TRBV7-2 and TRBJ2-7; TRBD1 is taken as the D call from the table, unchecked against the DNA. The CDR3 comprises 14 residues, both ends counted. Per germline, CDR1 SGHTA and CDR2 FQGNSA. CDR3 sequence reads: CASSFGQGTYEHYF.